This T cell receptor (beta chain) was observed in a study of T cell repertoires in cytomegalovirus infection. TCRdb reprocessed the reads via MiXCR and lists one record per CDR3 protein. The table records 150,000 or so distinct CDR3 sequences, about a fifth of them present only once. A few counts support this clonotype. Its antigen is undetermined. Sequenced here: CD8+ T cells from cultured PBMCs, sampled from culture after CMV antigen stimulation. The receptor comes from a human donor in good health (CMV status not recorded). Some clones in this sample may be carry-over from other donors' samples.

For the CDR3, the DNA is TGTGCCAGTCAGATACACGGGACAGGGAACTATGGCTACACCTTC. This sequence encodes CASQIHGTGNYGYTF. The chain carries TRBV28 and TRBJ1-2, with 9 bases identical to TRBD1. The CDR3 contains 15 residues. Germline trimming cut 9 bases from V and 2 bases from J; bases unmatched to any gene: 10. The germline gives CDR1 MDHEN, CDR2 SYDVKM.